This T cell receptor (beta chain) appears in the sequencing data of a study of blood T cells in healthy people across ages. PCR was performed a second time for roughly 7 to 11 cycles using a sample-barcoded 5' primer and a J-beta primer mix. TCRdb used MiXCR to reprocess the 5' RACE reads, holding one entry per CDR3 protein. The sample shows approximately 350,000 distinct CDR3 sequences, approximately 51% of them seen only once. This TCR was sampled from a man between 60 and 70 years old in good health. Sequenced sample: blood.

CDR3 protein: CASSWGGPDTQYF. DNA for the CDR3: TGTGCCAGCAGCTGGGGTGGCCCAGATACGCAGTATTTT. The rearrangement joins TRBV7-2 to TRBJ2-3; no reliable D call. The CDR3 spans 13 residues. Germline V gives CDR1 SGHTA, CDR2 FQGNSA. V was trimmed by 4 bases and J by 4 bases, leaving 9 bases between them.